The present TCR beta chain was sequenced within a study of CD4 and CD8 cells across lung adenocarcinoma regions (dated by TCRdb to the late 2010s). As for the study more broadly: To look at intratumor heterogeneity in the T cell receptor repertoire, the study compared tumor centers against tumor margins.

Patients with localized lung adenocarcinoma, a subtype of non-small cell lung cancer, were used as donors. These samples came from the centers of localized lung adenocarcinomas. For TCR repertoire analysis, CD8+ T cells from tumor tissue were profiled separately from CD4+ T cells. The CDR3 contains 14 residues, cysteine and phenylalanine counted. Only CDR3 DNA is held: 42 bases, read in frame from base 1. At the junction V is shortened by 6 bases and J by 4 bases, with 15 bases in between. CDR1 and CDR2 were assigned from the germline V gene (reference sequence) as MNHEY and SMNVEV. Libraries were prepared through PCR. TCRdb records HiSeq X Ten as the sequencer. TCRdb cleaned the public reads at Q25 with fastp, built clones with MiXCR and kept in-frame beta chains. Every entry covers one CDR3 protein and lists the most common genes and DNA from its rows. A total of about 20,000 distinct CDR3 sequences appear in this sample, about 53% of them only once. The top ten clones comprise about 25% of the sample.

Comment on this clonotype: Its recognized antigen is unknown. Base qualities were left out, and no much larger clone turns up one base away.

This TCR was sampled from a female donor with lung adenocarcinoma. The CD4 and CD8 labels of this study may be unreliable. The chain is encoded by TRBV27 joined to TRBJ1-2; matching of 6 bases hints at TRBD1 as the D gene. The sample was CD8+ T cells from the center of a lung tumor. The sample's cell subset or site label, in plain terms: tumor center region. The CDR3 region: CASSRDRFGYGYTF. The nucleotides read TGTGCCAGCAGCCGCGACAGGTTTGGCTATGGCTACACCTTC.